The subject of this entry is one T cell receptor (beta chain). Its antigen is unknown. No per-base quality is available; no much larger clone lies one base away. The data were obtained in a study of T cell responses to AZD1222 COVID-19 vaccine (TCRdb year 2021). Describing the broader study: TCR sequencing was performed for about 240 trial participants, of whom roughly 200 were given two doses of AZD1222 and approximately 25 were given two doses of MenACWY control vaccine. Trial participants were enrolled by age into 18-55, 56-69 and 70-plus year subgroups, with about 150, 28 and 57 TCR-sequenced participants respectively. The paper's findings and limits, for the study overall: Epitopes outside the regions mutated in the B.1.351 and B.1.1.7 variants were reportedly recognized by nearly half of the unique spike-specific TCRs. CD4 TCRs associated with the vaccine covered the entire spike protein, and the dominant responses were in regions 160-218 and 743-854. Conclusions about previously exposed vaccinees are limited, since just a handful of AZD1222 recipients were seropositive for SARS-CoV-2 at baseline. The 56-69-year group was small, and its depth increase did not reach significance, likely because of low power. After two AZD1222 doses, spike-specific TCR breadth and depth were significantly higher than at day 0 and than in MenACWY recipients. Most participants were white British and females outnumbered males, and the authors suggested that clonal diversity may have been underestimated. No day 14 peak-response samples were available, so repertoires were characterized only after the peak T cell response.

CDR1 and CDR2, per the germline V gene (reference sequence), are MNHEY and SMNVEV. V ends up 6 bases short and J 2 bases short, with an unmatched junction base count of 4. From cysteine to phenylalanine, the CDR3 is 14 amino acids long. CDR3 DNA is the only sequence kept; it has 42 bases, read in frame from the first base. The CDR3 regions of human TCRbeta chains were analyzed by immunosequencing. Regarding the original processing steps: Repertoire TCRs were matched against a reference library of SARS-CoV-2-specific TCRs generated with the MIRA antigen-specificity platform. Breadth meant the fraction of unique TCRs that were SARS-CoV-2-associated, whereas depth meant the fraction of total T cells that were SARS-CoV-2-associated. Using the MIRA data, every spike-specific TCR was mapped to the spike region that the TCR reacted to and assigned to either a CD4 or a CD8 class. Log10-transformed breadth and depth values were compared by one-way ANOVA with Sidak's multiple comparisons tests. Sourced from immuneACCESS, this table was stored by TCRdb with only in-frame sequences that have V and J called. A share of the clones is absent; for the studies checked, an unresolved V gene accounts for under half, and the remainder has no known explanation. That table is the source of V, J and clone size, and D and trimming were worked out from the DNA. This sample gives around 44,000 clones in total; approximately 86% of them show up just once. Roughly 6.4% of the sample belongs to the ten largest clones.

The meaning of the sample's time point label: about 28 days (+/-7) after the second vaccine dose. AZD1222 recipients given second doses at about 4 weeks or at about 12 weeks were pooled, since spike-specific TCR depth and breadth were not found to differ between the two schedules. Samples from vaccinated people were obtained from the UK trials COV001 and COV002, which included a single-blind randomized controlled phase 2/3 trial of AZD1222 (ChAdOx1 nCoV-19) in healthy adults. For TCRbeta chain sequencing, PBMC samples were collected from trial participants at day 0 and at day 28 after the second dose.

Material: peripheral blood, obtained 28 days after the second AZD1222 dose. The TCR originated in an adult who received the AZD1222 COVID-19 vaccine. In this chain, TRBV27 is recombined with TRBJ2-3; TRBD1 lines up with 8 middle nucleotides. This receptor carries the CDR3 CASSQGAHTDTQYF. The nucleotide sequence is TGTGCCAGCAGCCAGGGGGCGCACACAGATACGCAGTATTTT.